This TCR beta chain appears in the sequencing data of a study of shared clonotypes between healthy human individuals. Study as a whole: Donors were two women and a few men aged 18 to 49.

Note on this clone: Its matching antigen is unknown.

The germline CDR1 and CDR2 sequences are SGHRS and YFSETQ. V was trimmed by 0 bases and J by 8 bases, leaving 14 bases between them. The CDR3 runs to 15 residues. Regarding the study as a whole: Generally, naive subsets came out with larger estimated richness than memory subsets.

The donor cohort consisted entirely of Caucasian adults residing in Nashville, Tennessee. Only in-frame clones appear in the TCRdb table, and some are missing; sequencing was by immunoSEQ multiplex PCR. The sample contains some 2 million clones, roughly 94% of which appear only once. The genes are TRBV5-1 and TRBJ2-2; D not resolved. The receptor was derived from a man aged 18 to 30 in good health. The sequencing sample was made of naive CD4+ T cells sorted from blood. Specified subset: CD45RA+ positively selected. In DNA, the CDR3 is TGCGCCAGCAGCTTGGTAAGGCCCGCCGCGGGGGAGCTGTTTTTT. It codes for CASSLVRPAAGELFF.